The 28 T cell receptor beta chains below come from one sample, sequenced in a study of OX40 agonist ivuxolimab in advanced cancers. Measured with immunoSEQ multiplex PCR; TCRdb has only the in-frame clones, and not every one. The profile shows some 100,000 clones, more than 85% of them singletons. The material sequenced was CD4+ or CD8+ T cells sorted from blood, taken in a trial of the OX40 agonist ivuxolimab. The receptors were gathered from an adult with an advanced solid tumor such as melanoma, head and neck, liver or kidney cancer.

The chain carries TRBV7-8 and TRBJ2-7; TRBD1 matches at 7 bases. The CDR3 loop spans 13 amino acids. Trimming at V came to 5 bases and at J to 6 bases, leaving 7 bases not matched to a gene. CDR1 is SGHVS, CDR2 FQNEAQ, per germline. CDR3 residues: CASSSDRVGEQYF. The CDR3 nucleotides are TGTGCCAGCAGCAGCGACAGGGTAGGCGAGCAGTACTTC.

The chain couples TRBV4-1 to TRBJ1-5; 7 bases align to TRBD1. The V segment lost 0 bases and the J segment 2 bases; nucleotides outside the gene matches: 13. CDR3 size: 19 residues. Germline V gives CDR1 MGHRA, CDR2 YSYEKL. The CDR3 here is CASSQEATGKGWGNQPQHF. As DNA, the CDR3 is TGCGCCAGCAGCCAAGAGGCGACAGGGAAGGGTTGGGGCAATCAGCCCCAGCATTTT.

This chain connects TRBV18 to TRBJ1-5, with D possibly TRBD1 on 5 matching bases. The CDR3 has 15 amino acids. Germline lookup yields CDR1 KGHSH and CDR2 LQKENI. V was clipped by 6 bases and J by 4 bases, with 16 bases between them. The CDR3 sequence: CASSPPGGTNQPQHF. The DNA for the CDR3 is TGTGCCAGCTCCCCCCCGGGCGGGACTAATCAGCCCCAGCATTTT.

The CDR3 region is CASSLAGYEGAEAFF. The CDR3 bases are TGCGCCAGCAGCTTGGCCGGATATGAGGGCGCTGAAGCTTTCTTT. The chain couples TRBV5-1 to TRBJ1-1; D is undetermined. Germline CDR1 reads SGHRS; CDR2 reads YFSETQ. V lost 0 bases and J lost 6, with 15 bases in between. CDR3 length: 15 residues. Filled out from reference TRBV5-1 and TRBJ1-1, the complete variable domain reads KAGVTQTPRYLIKTRGQQVTLSCSPISGHRSVSWYQQTPGQGLQFLFEYFSETQRNKGNFPGRFSGRQFSNSRSEMNVSTLELGDSALYLCASSLAGYEGAEAFFGQGTRLTVV.

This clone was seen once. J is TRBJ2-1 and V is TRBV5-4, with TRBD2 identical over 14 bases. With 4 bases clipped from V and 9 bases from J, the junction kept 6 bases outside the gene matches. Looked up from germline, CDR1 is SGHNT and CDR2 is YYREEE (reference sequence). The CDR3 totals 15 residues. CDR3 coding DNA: TGTGCCAGCAGCGCGGGACTAGCGGGAGTAGGTGAGCAGTTCTTC. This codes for CASSAGLAGVGEQFF. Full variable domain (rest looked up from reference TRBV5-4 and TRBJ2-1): ETGVTQSPTHLIKTRGQQVTLRCSSQSGHNTVSWYQQALGQGPQFIFQYYREEENGRGNFPPRFSGLQFPNYSSELNVNALELDDSALYLCASSAGLAGVGEQFFGPGTRLTVL.

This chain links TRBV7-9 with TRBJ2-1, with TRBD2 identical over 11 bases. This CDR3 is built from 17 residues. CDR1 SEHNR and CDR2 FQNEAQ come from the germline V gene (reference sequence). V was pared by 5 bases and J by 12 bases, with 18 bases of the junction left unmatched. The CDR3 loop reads CASSTRGGLAGGTAQFF. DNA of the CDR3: TGTGCCAGCAGCACCCGGGGGGGGCTAGCGGGAGGTACGGCGCAGTTCTTC.

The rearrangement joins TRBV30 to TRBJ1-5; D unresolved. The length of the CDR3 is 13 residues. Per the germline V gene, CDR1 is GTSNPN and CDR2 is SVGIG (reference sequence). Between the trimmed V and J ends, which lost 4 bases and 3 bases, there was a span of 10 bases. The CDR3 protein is CAWTLGFNQPQHF. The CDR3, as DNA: TGTGCCTGGACCCTTGGGTTCAATCAGCCCCAGCATTTT.

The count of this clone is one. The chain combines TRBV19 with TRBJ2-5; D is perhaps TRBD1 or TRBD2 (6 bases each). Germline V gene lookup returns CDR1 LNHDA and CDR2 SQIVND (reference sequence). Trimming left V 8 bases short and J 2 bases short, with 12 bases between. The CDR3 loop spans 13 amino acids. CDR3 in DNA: TGTGCCAGTCAGGGGACTTCTCAAGAGACCCAGTACTTC. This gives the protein CASQGTSQETQYF. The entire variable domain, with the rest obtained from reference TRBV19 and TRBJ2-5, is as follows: DGGITQSPKYLFRKEGQNVTLSCEQNLNHDAMYWYRQDPGQGLRLIYYSQIVNDFQKGDIAEGYSVSREKKESFPLTVTSAQKNPTAFYLCASQGTSQETQYFGPGTRLLVL.

CDR3 region: CASLPGGAETQYF. Here the CDR3 DNA reads TGTGCCAGCCTACCCGGGGGCGCGGAGACCCAGTACTTC. The chain has TRBV7-2 and TRBJ2-5, with D possibly called TRBD1 or TRBD2 (6 bases each). CDR1 SGHTA and CDR2 FQGNSA come from the germline V gene. This CDR3 has 13 residues. The V end was cut by 8 bases, the J end by 5 bases, with 15 bases between.

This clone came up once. The DNA of the CDR3 is TGTGCCAGTAGACCCAGCGGAGAGGGGTTGGAGACCCAGTACTTC. The encoded protein is CASRPSGEGLETQYF. V and J are TRBV19 and TRBJ2-5; D is perhaps TRBD1 or TRBD2 (5 bases each). V lost 6 bases and J lost 5, with 19 bases in between. Germline V CDR1 and CDR2: LNHDA, SQIVND (reference sequence). The CDR3 is made up of 15 amino acids.

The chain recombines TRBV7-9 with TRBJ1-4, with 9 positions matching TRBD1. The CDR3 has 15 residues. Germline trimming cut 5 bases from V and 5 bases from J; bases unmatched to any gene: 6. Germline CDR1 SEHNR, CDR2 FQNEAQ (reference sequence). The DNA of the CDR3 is TGTGCCAGCAGCCAGACGGGACAGGGCAATGAAAAACTGTTTTTT. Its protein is CASSQTGQGNEKLFF.

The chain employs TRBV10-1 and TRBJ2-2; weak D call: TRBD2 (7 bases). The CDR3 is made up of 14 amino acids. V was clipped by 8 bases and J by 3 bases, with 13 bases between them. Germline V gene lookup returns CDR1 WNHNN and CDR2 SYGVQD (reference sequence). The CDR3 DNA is TGCGCCAGCTCTTCGGGGGGCGACACCGGGGAGCTGTTTTTT. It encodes CASSSGGDTGELFF.

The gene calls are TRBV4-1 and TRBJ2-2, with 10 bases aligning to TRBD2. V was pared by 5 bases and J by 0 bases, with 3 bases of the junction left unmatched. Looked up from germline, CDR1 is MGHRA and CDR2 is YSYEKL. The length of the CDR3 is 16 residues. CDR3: CASSWGTSANTGELFF. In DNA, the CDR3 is TGCGCCAGCAGCTGGGGGACTAGCGCGAACACCGGGGAGCTGTTTTTT.

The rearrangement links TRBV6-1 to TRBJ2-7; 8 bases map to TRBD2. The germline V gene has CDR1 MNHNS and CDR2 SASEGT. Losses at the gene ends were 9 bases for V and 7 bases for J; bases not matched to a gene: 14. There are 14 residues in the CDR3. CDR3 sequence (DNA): TGTGCCAGTATGGGCCCAGCGGGAGTGGGGGAGCAGTACTTC. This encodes CASMGPAGVGEQYF.

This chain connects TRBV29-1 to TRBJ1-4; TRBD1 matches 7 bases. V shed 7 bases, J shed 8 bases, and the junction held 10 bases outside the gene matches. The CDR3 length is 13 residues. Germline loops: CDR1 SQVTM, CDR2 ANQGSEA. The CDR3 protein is CSARGGVGEKLFF. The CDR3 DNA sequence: TGCAGCGCTCGAGGGGGCGTGGGGGAAAAACTGTTTTTT.

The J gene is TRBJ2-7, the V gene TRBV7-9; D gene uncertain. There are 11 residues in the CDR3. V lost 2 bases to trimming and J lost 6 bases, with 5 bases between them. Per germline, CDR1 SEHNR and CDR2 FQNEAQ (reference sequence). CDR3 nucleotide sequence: TGTGCCAGCAGCTTATATGGCGAGCAGTACTTC. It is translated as CASSLYGEQYF.

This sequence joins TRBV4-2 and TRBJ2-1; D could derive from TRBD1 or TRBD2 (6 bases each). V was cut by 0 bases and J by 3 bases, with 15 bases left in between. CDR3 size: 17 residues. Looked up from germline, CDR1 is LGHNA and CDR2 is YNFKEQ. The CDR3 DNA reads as TGTGCCAGCAGCCAAGAGATAACGGGGGCTCGCTACAATGAGCAGTTCTTC. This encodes CASSQEITGARYNEQFF.

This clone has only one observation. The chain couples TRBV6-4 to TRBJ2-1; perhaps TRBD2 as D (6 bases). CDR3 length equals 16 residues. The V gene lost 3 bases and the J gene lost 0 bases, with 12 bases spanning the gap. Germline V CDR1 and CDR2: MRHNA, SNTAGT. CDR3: CASSDQRVLSYNEQFF. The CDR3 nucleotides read TGTGCCAGCAGTGATCAGCGGGTTCTCTCCTACAATGAGCAGTTCTTC.

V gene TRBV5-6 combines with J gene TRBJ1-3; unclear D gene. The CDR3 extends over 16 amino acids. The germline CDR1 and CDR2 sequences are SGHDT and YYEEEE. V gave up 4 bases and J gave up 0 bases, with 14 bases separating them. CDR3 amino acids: CASSLRGQSSGNTIYF. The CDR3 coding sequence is TGTGCCAGCAGCCTACGGGGTCAGAGCTCTGGAAACACCATATATTTT.

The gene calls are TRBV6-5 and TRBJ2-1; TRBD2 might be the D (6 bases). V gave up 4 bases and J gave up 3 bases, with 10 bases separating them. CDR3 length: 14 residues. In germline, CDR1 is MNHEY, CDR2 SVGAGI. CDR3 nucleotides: TGTGCCAGCAGTTCCCCGGGAGTCTACAATGAGCAGTTCTTC. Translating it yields CASSSPGVYNEQFF.

The CDR3 loop reads CASSDFEPDLLNTEAFF. CDR3 sequence (DNA): TGCGCCAGCAGTGATTTTGAGCCCGATCTTCTGAACACTGAAGCTTTCTTT. The chain carries TRBV10-1 and TRBJ1-1; no reliable D call. V lost 3 bases to trimming and J lost 0 bases, with 17 bases between them. Germline assignment: CDR1 WNHNN and CDR2 SYGVQD (reference sequence). There are 17 residues in the CDR3.

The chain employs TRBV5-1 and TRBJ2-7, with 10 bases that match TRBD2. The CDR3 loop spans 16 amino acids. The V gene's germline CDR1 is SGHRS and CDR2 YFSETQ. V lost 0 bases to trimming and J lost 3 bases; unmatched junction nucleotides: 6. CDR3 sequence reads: CASSLGRGTSDYEQYF. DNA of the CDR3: TGCGCCAGCAGCTTGGGGCGCGGGACTAGCGACTACGAGCAGTACTTC.

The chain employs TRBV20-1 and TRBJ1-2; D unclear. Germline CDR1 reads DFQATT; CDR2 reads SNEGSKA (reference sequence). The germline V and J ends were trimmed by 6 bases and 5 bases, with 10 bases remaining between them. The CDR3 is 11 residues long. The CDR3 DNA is TGCAGTGCGAAAAGCGGGTATGGCTACACCTTC. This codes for CSAKSGYGYTF.

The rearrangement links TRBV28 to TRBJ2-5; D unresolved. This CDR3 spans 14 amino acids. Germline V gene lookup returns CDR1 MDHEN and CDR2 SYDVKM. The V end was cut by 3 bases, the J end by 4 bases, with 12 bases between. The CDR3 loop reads CASSFDPNRETQYF. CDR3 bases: TGTGCCAGCAGTTTTGACCCTAATCGAGAGACCCAGTACTTC. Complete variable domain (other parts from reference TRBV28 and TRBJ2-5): DVKVTQSSRYLVKRTGEKVFLECVQDMDHENMFWYRQDPGLGLRLIYFSYDVKMKEKGDIPEGYSVSREKKERFSLILESASTNQTSMYLCASSFDPNRETQYFGPGTRLLVL.

CDR3 region: CASSAQGDYGYTF. The CDR3 DNA sequence: TGTGCCAGCAGTGCACAGGGAGACTATGGCTACACCTTC. This chain joins TRBV25-1 and TRBJ1-2; D perhaps matches TRBD1 (6 bases). The CDR3 sequence is 13 residues long. The V gene lost 4 bases and the J gene lost 3 bases, with 9 bases spanning the gap. Germline values: CDR1 MGHDK, CDR2 SYGVNS.

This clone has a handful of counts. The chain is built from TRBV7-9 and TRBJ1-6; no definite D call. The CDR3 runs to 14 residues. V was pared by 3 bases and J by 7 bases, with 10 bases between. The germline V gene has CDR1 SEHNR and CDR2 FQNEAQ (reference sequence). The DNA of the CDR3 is TGTGCCAGCAGCTTTAGAGGGAAGAATTCACCCCTCCACTTT. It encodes CASSFRGKNSPLHF.

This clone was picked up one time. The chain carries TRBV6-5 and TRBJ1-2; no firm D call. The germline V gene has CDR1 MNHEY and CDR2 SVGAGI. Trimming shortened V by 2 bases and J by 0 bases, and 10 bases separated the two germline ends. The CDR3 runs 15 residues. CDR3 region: CASSYNEAANYGYTF. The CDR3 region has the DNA TGTGCCAGCAGTTACAACGAGGCGGCTAACTATGGCTACACCTTC.

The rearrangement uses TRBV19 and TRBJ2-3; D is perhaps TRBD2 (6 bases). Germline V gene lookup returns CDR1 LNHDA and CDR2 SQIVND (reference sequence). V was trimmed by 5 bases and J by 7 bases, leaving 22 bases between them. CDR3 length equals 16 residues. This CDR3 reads CASSYQMDGSTYTQYF. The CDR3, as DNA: TGTGCCAGTAGTTATCAAATGGACGGGAGTACATATACGCAGTATTTT.